This TCR beta chain was identified during a study of T cells in Graves' hyperthyroidism and ophthalmopathy. The count of this clonotype is one. The TCR beta CDR3 regions underwent amplification using RNA transcripts as the source. During a first-round RT-PCR of the TCR CDR3, the HTBI primer set was used. TCRdb reanalysed the multiplex PCR reads using MiXCR and keeps one entry per CDR3 protein. The data hold fewer than 350,000 distinct CDR3 sequences, with approximately 12% observed a single time. Per the germline V gene, CDR1 is DFQATT and CDR2 is SNEGSKA (reference sequence). The CDR3 totals 14 residues. V trimming: 5 bases; J trimming: 2 bases; junction bases outside the gene matches: 4.

Sequenced: blood. The TCR comes from a woman in her twenties or thirties with Graves' hyperthyroidism that later progressed to Graves' ophthalmopathy. This rearrangement joins TRBV20-1 to TRBJ2-3; 10 positions agree with TRBD1. CDR3 bases: TGCAGTGCTGGGGGACAGGGGATCACAGATACGCAGTATTTT. It codes for CSAGGQGITDTQYF.